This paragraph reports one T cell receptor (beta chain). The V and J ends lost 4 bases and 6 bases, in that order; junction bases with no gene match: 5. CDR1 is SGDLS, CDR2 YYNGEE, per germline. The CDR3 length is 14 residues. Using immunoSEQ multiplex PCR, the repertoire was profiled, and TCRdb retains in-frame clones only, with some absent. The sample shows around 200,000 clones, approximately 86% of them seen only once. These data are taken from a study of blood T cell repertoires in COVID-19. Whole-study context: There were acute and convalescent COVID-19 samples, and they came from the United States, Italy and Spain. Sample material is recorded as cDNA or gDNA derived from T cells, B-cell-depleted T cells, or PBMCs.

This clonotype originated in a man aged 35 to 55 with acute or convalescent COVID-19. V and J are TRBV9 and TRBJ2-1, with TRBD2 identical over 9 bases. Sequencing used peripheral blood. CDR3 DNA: TGTGCCAGCAGCACGGGACTAGCCCGCAATGAGCAGTTCTTC. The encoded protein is CASSTGLARNEQFF.